The 6 T cell receptor beta chains below come from one sample, sequenced in a study of T cells in Graves' hyperthyroidism and ophthalmopathy. TCR beta CDR3 region amplification was performed from RNA transcripts. Initially, a first-round RT-PCR of the TCR CDR3 employed the HTBI primer set. TCRdb itself ran the multiplex PCR reads through MiXCR, one entry per CDR3 protein. This table has under 800,000 distinct CDR3 sequences, 12% to 15% appearing once. Sequences were obtained from blood. The source is a woman aged 18-29 years with Graves' hyperthyroidism.

In this sample, this clonotype turned up many times. The chain uses TRBV2 and TRBJ2-3; maybe TRBD2 (5 bases). This CDR3 region has 14 residues. With 7 bases removed from V and 0 bases from J, the gap between germline ends came to 11 bases. CDR1 and CDR2 (germline): SNHLY, FYNNEI. In DNA, the CDR3 is TGTGCCAGCAAGGTAGCGCTTAGCACAGATACGCAGTATTTT. This gives the protein CASKVALSTDTQYF.

In its sample, this clonotype was seen a few times. The chain employs TRBV3-1 and TRBJ2-5; 8 bases line up with TRBD2. CDR1 is LGHDT and CDR2 is YNNKEL in the germline V gene (reference sequence). This CDR3 is built from 19 residues. After removal of 2 bases from V and 5 bases from J, the junction contained 19 bases not matched to a gene. The CDR3 sequence is CASSQFLAGPGLGGETQYF. CDR3 sequence (DNA): TGTGCCAGCAGCCAATTCTTGGCAGGTCCGGGACTAGGGGGTGAGACCCAGTACTTC.

This clonotype was seen repeatedly, ten times or more. This chain joins TRBV2 and TRBJ2-1; no firm D call. The ends were cut back, 6 bases at V and 4 bases at J, with 16 bases in the middle. Per germline, CDR1 SNHLY and CDR2 FYNNEI. This CDR3 comprises 15 residues. The CDR3 DNA reads TGTGCCAGCAGCAGGCGGATCGCCTCATACAATGAGCAGTTCTTC. It codes for CASSRRIASYNEQFF.

The chain uses TRBV19 and TRBJ1-5; D uncertain. The CDR3 is 13 amino acids. Germline V gene lookup returns CDR1 LNHDA and CDR2 SQIVND (reference sequence). V was cut by 9 bases and J by 1 base, with 10 bases left in between. The CDR3, as DNA: TGTGCCAGCAAACAACGAAGCAATCAGCCCCAGCATTTT. Encoded protein: CASKQRSNQPQHF.

With regard to this clonotype: A read error may explain this, as a much larger clone is one base away. The J gene is TRBJ1-1, the V gene TRBV6-2 or TRBV6-3; D possibly corresponds to TRBD1 (5 bases). Germline V gene lookup returns CDR1 MNHEY and CDR2 SVGEGT. Trimming stripped 2 bases from V and 9 bases from J, with 10 bases between. The CDR3 covers 12 residues. The CDR3 is CASSYRDGKAFF. The CDR3 DNA is TGTGCCAGCAGTTACAGGGACGGAAAAGCTTTCTTT.

This clonotype was recorded a few times. The chain carries TRBV20-1 and TRBJ2-7; D might be TRBD2 (6 bases). The length of the CDR3 is 12 residues. Germline V CDR1 and CDR2: DFQATT, SNEGSKA (reference sequence). V lost 3 bases and J 2 bases, leaving 8 bases between the germline ends. This CDR3 reads CSARDYTYEQYF. The DNA for the CDR3 is TGCAGTGCTAGGGACTATACCTACGAGCAGTACTTC.